These 20 T cell receptor beta chains came from one sample sequenced in a study of identical twins. TCRdb ran MiXCR on the 5' RACE reads and lists one entry per CDR3 protein. This sample has just over 500,000 distinct CDR3 sequences, with 22% found just once. This sample was also put to use in a study of T cells expressing NK-cell markers.

Sequenced input: CD4+ T cells sorted from blood. The receptor set was obtained from a woman aged 18 to 35 in good health.

The V call is TRBV29-1, the J call TRBJ1-1; D gene ambiguous. Germline CDR1 SQVTM, CDR2 ANQGSEA. CDR3 length: 13 amino acids. V gave up 4 bases and J gave up 4 bases, with 13 bases separating them. Here the CDR3 reads CSVAMGRGTEAFF. DNA for the CDR3: TGCAGCGTTGCGATGGGTCGGGGCACTGAAGCTTTCTTT.

The chain links TRBV20-1 to TRBJ2-5; D not certain. Per the germline V gene, CDR1 is DFQATT and CDR2 is SNEGSKA (reference sequence). This CDR3 contains 12 residues. The V gene lost 7 bases and the J gene lost 2 bases, with 11 bases spanning the gap. CDR3 sequence: CSVTGRQETQYF. In DNA, the CDR3 is TGCAGTGTTACCGGACGGCAAGAGACCCAGTACTTC.

V usage is TRBV12-3 or TRBV12-4 and J usage is TRBJ2-7; 9 nucleotides agree with TRBD1. V dropped 5 bases and J dropped 3; count of bases not matched to a gene: 5. The CDR3 contains 14 residues. This CDR3 is CASSRQGVFYEQYF. The DNA for the CDR3 is TGTGCCAGCAGTAGACAGGGGGTATTCTACGAGCAGTACTTC.

The J gene is TRBJ2-2, the V gene TRBV9, with D tentatively TRBD2 (6 bases). The CDR3 contains 16 residues. Germline CDR1 SGDLS, CDR2 YYNGEE. V was clipped by 3 bases and J by 3 bases, with 15 bases between them. CDR3 in amino acids: CASSARAGVDTGELFF. The CDR3 DNA reads as TGTGCCAGCAGCGCCCGAGCGGGCGTCGACACCGGGGAGCTGTTTTTT.

V and J are TRBV20-1 and TRBJ2-1; D remains ambiguous. CDR1 and CDR2 from the germline V gene are DFQATT and SNEGSKA (reference sequence). The V end lost 6 bases, the J end lost 0 bases, and 12 bases lay between the germline ends. The CDR3 has 14 residues. For the CDR3, the DNA is TGCAGTGCCCCGGTATCGTACTCCTACAATGAGCAGTTCTTC. Encoded protein: CSAPVSYSYNEQFF.

This clonotype was observed a few times. The chain couples TRBV6-1 to TRBJ2-7; 9 nucleotides agree with TRBD1. V shed 6 bases and J 3 bases; nucleotides not matched to a gene: 9. Germline V gene lookup returns CDR1 MNHNS and CDR2 SASEGT. This CDR3 is built from 15 residues. The CDR3 spells CASRTDPGQGYEQYF. For the CDR3, the DNA is TGTGCCAGCAGAACGGACCCGGGACAGGGCTACGAGCAGTACTTC.

The V gene is TRBV4-2, the J gene TRBJ2-3; TRBD1 matches at 7 bases. V was pared by 0 bases and J by 0 bases, with 9 bases of the junction left unmatched. The germline gives CDR1 LGHNA, CDR2 YNFKEQ. CDR3 length: 18 amino acids. The CDR3 protein is CASSQDLRWGQSTDTQYF. The CDR3 coding sequence is TGTGCCAGCAGCCAAGATTTAAGGTGGGGACAGAGCACAGATACGCAGTATTTT.

In this sample, this clonotype turned up a few times. The J gene is TRBJ1-2, the V gene TRBV12-3 or TRBV12-4, with D possibly matching TRBD1 (6 bases). Deletions cut 5 bases from V and 6 bases from J, with 10 bases between. The CDR3 length is 12 residues. Here the CDR3 DNA reads TGTGCCAGCAGTCCAGGGGACCATGGCTACACCTTC. It codes for CASSPGDHGYTF.

This chain uses TRBV6-5 with TRBJ2-2; TRBD1 matches 9 bases. With V trimmed by 3 bases and J by 7 bases, 6 bases remained unmatched. The CDR3 runs to 15 residues. The V gene's germline CDR1 is MNHEY and CDR2 SVGAGI. The chain's CDR3 is CASSYSQGANGELFF. CDR3 DNA sequence: TGTGCCAGCAGTTATTCACAGGGGGCTAACGGGGAGCTGTTTTTT.

Written as DNA, the CDR3 is TGCAGCGTTACACAGTACCTAGCCGGGGAGCTGTTTTTT. Translated, it gives CSVTQYLAGELFF. The rearrangement links TRBV29-1 to TRBJ2-2; D remains ambiguous. Trimming took off 5 bases at V and 6 bases at J, with 13 bases between the two ends. Germline V lookup: CDR1 SQVTM, CDR2 ANQGSEA. The CDR3 extends over 13 amino acids.

Many counts were recorded for this clonotype. The V call is TRBV25-1, the J call TRBJ1-1; D unresolved. V lost 7 bases to trimming and J lost 3 bases, with 12 bases between them. The CDR3 consists of 13 residues. Germline V lookup: CDR1 MGHDK, CDR2 SYGVNS. CDR3 sequence (DNA): TGTGCCAGCAATGGGCGAACCGACACTGAAGCTTTCTTT. Encoded protein: CASNGRTDTEAFF.

The V gene is TRBV7-9, the J gene TRBJ2-5; 7 bases agree with TRBD2. The germline V gene has CDR1 SEHNR and CDR2 FQNEAQ (reference sequence). The CDR3 length is 13 residues. Trimming cost V 8 bases and J 7 bases; bases outside gene matches: 10. The CDR3 protein is CASGWGGAGTQYF. The CDR3 nucleotides are TGTGCCAGCGGCTGGGGGGGAGCGGGGACCCAGTACTTC.

In DNA form, the CDR3 reads TGCAGTGCGTACCCTATTGGCACCGCGAACACCGGGGAGCTGTTTTTT. Its translation is CSAYPIGTANTGELFF. The rearrangement uses TRBV20-1 and TRBJ2-2; no definite D call. V lost 6 bases and J 0 bases, leaving 17 bases between the germline ends. Germline values: CDR1 DFQATT, CDR2 SNEGSKA (reference sequence). The CDR3 runs to 16 residues.

There are a few counts of this clonotype. The V and J genes are TRBV6-2 or TRBV6-3 and TRBJ2-5; 9 bases fit TRBD1. From germline, CDR1 is MNHEY and CDR2 SVGEGT. This CDR3 contains 16 residues. V dropped 5 bases and J dropped 5; count of bases not matched to a gene: 12. CDR3 coding DNA: TGTGCCAGCAGTCCCTTTGGGACAGGGTGGAGTGAGACCCAGTACTTC. This translates into CASSPFGTGWSETQYF.

The chain recombines TRBV20-1 with TRBJ2-3; 11 bases map to TRBD2. Germline CDR1 reads DFQATT; CDR2 reads SNEGSKA (reference sequence). V gave up 6 bases and J gave up 0 bases; unmatched junction bases: 5. The CDR3 contains 15 residues. CDR3 sequence reads: CSATLAGGSTDTQYF. DNA for the CDR3: TGCAGTGCAACCCTAGCGGGGGGAAGCACAGATACGCAGTATTTT.

The chain carries TRBV24-1 and TRBJ2-2; 8 nucleotides agree with TRBD1. Germline V gene data show CDR1 as KGHDR and CDR2 as SFDVKD. Trimming removed 4 bases from V and 3 bases from J; junction bases left unmatched: 3. The CDR3 runs 15 residues. Written as DNA, the CDR3 is TGTGCCACCAGTGACGCGGACAGGGACACCGGGGAGCTGTTTTTT. Residues: CATSDADRDTGELFF.

V gene TRBV12-3 or TRBV12-4 combines with J gene TRBJ2-4, with 8 bases aligning to TRBD2. The V and J ends lost 3 bases and 7 bases, in that order; junction bases with no gene match: 8. There are 15 residues in the CDR3. CDR3 residues: CASSFRSTGGNIQYF. CDR3 sequence (DNA): TGTGCCAGCAGTTTCCGGTCTACGGGAGGGAACATTCAGTACTTC.

This clonotype was counted a few times. This chain uses TRBV5-1 with TRBJ1-4; a possible D gene is TRBD1 (5 bases). In germline, CDR1 is SGHRS, CDR2 YFSETQ. V was clipped by 2 bases and J by 11 bases, with 19 bases between them. The CDR3 runs 15 residues. The CDR3 nucleotides are TGCGCCAGCAGCTTCTATAGGGGAGATCAAGGGAAACTGTTTTTT. This encodes CASSFYRGDQGKLFF.

CDR3 DNA sequence: TGTGCCAGCAGGTACAGGGGTGAATGGTTCTTC. It is translated as CASRYRGEWFF. The chain joins TRBV2 to TRBJ2-1, with TRBD1 matching over 7 bases. With V trimmed by 6 bases and J by 15 bases, 8 bases remained unmatched. This CDR3 region has 11 residues. Per germline, CDR1 SNHLY and CDR2 FYNNEI. The full variable domain, in which reference TRBV2 and TRBJ2-1 provide the parts outside the CDR3, is EPEVTQTPSHQVTQMGQEVILRCVPISNHLYFYWYRQILGQKVEFLVSFYNNEISEKSEIFDDQFSVERPDGSNFTLKIRSTKLEDSAMYFCASRYRGEWFFGPGTRLTVL.

The rearrangement joins TRBV24-1 to TRBJ2-3; 13 bases map to TRBD2. The CDR3 has 16 residues. Germline CDR1 KGHDR, CDR2 SFDVKD. The V gene end was trimmed by 4 bases and the J gene end by 3 bases; junction bases not matched to a gene: 3. The CDR3 DNA is TGTGCCACCAGTGACGGGGGACTAGCGGGAACAGATACGCAGTATTTT. Its protein is CATSDGGLAGTDTQYF.